These 27 T cell receptor beta chains share one sample of origin, sequenced in a study of technical replicates of blood from four donors (dated by TCRdb to between 2016 and 2019). The library came from the immunoSEQ multiplex PCR assay. The immuneACCESS repertoire file appears here via TCRdb, limited to in-frame rearrangements. These files lack a portion of the clones; in checked studies, under half of the deficit traces to unresolved V genes, and the cause of the others is not known. The table for this sample lists about 70,000 clones; approximately 94% of them were counted only once. Clones ranked in the top ten supply about 0.4% of the sample. What was sequenced was T cells isolated from PBMCs. These receptors were taken from a human donor in good health.

The V call is TRBV4-1, the J call TRBJ1-2; 7 nucleotides align to TRBD1. The CDR3 spans 15 residues. The V gene end was trimmed by 4 bases and the J gene end by 5 bases; junction bases not matched to a gene: 10. The V gene's germline CDR1 is MGHRA and CDR2 YSYEKL. CDR3: CASSPDLGQSYGYTF. The CDR3, as DNA: TGCGCCAGCAGCCCCGACTTGGGACAGAGTTATGGCTACACCTTC.

CDR3 amino acids: CASSLMGQGASEAFF. DNA for the CDR3: TGTGCCAGCAGCTTAATGGGGCAGGGGGCGTCTGAAGCTTTCTTT. This chain links TRBV7-6 with TRBJ1-1, with 8 positions matching TRBD1. In germline, CDR1 is SGHVS, CDR2 FNYEAQ. The CDR3 is 15 amino acids. V shed 2 bases, J shed 6 bases, and the junction held 8 bases outside the gene matches.

The chain couples TRBV19 to TRBJ1-2, with D maybe TRBD1 (6 bases). V was trimmed by 9 bases and J by 5 bases, leaving 19 bases between them. Germline-derived CDR1 and CDR2 are LNHDA and SQIVND (reference sequence). The CDR3 runs to 14 residues. The CDR3 nucleotides are TGTGCCAGCAGTCCGGGGGGCAATATTTATGGCTACACCTTC. It yields the protein CASSPGGNIYGYTF.

This sequence joins TRBV10-3 and TRBJ2-1; possible D gene TRBD2, 5 bases. V shed 0 bases and J shed 0 bases, with 24 bases lying between them. The CDR3 spans 21 residues. Germline V gene lookup returns CDR1 ENHRY and CDR2 SYGVKD. CDR3 DNA: TGTGCCATCAGTGAGTCAAGGAGGCGTGAGGCCCTAATTAGCTCCTACAATGAGCAGTTCTTC. Translation: CAISESRRREALISSYNEQFF.

V usage is TRBV9 and J usage is TRBJ2-2; D remains unclear. The CDR3 is made up of 12 amino acids. Looked up from germline, CDR1 is SGDLS and CDR2 is YYNGEE. V lost 1 base, J lost 6 bases, and 4 bases lay in between. The CDR3 sequence: CASSVFAGELFF. The CDR3 DNA is TGTGCCAGCAGCGTATTCGCCGGGGAGCTGTTTTTT. The complete variable domain, with remaining parts taken from reference TRBV9 and TRBJ2-2, reads DSGVTQTPKHLITATGQRVTLRCSPRSGDLSVYWYQQSLDQGLQFLIQYYNGEERAKGNILERFSAQQFPDLHSELNLSSLELGDSALYFCASSVFAGELFFGEGSRLTVL.

The gene calls are TRBV10-3 and TRBJ2-3, with TRBD1 identical over 7 bases. Trimming at V came to 7 bases and at J to 1 base, leaving 2 bases not matched to a gene. The germline gives CDR1 ENHRY, CDR2 SYGVKD. CDR3 length: 13 residues. This chain's CDR3 is CAITGGRTDTQYF. The CDR3 DNA sequence: TGTGCCATCACAGGGGGTCGCACAGATACGCAGTATTTT.

CDR3 coding DNA: TGTGCCAGCAAAAAGACAGGGAGCCATCAGCCCCAGCATTTT. Protein sequence: CASKKTGSHQPQHF. The chain has TRBV2 and TRBJ1-5, with 7 bases lining up with TRBD1. With 7 bases clipped from V and 5 bases from J, the junction kept 8 bases outside the gene matches. Germline V CDR1 and CDR2: SNHLY, FYNNEI. The CDR3 loop spans 14 amino acids.

The rearrangement links TRBV4-2 to TRBJ2-5, with D maybe TRBD2 (6 bases). Trimming took 3 bases from V and 5 from J, leaving 13 bases between them. This CDR3 has 14 residues. Germline-derived CDR1 and CDR2 are LGHNA and YNFKEQ. The CDR3 loop reads CASSQEEGRETQYF. CDR3 nucleotide sequence: TGTGCCAGCAGCCAGGAAGAGGGGAGGGAGACCCAGTACTTC.

CDR3 coding DNA: TGTGCCAGCAGCTTACAGGCAGCCTACAATGAGCAGTTCTTC. As protein: CASSLQAAYNEQFF. V gene TRBV7-3 combines with J gene TRBJ2-1; the D is unclear. V was cut by 2 bases and J by 2 bases, with 7 bases left in between. Germline loops: CDR1 SGHTA, CDR2 FQGTGA. The CDR3 has 14 residues. The full variable domain, rest sourced from reference TRBV7-3 and TRBJ2-1, is GAGVSQTPSNKVTEKGKYVELRCDPISGHTALYWYRQSLGQGPEFLIYFQGTGAADDSGLPNDRFFAVRPEGSVSTLKIQRTERGDSAVYLCASSLQAAYNEQFFGPGTRLTVL.

This clone was counted a single time. The chain has TRBV11-3 and TRBJ2-1; D is possibly TRBD1 (6 bases). CDR1 is SGHNT and CDR2 is YENEEA in the germline V gene. Trimming removed 8 bases at V and 6 bases at J, with 20 bases between. The CDR3 extends over 15 amino acids. CDR3 amino acids: CASSFIGGVGNEQFF. CDR3 nucleotide sequence: TGTGCCAGCTCCTTCATAGGGGGAGTCGGCAATGAGCAGTTCTTC.

V usage is TRBV28 and J usage is TRBJ1-2; tentative D call: TRBD1 (5 bases). Looked up from germline, CDR1 is MDHEN and CDR2 is SYDVKM. The V end was cut by 6 bases, the J end by 4 bases, with 21 bases between. CDR3 length: 16 amino acids. In nucleotides, the CDR3 is TGTGCCAGCAGCCTAGGGCAGGGCAGTTCGGCCTATGGCTACACCTTC. It is translated as CASSLGQGSSAYGYTF.

The chain joins TRBV7-9 to TRBJ2-2; TRBD1 matches 8 bases. The CDR3 has 14 residues. V gave up 4 bases and J gave up 7 bases; unmatched junction bases: 5. Germline V gives CDR1 SEHNR, CDR2 FQNEAQ (reference sequence). The CDR3 coding sequence is TGTGCCAGCAGCTATCAGACAGGGGTCGGGGAGCTGTTTTTT. Its protein is CASSYQTGVGELFF.

This chain links TRBV30 with TRBJ1-1; maybe TRBD1 (6 bases). V was trimmed by 5 bases and J by 4 bases, leaving 8 bases between them. The CDR3 spans 11 residues. Germline loops: CDR1 GTSNPN, CDR2 SVGIG (reference sequence). The CDR3 is CAWEQGTEAFF. The CDR3 DNA reads TGTGCCTGGGAACAGGGCACTGAAGCTTTCTTT.

This sequence joins TRBV5-5 and TRBJ2-7, with 11 bases lining up with TRBD1. Germline values: CDR1 SGHKS, CDR2 YYEKEE (reference sequence). The CDR3 is made up of 16 amino acids. V shed 2 bases and J 3 bases; nucleotides not matched to a gene: 7. Here the CDR3 DNA reads TGTGCCAGCAGCTTCCGGACAGGGGGCGCGATCTACGAGCAGTACTTC. It is translated as CASSFRTGGAIYEQYF.

This clone has a single count. The V call is TRBV6-1, the J call TRBJ2-6; the D gene is possibly TRBD1 (6 bases). V lost 10 bases and J 4 bases, leaving 17 bases between the germline ends. This CDR3 is built from 15 residues. Germline-derived CDR1 and CDR2 are MNHNS and SASEGT. In nucleotides, the CDR3 is TGTGCCATCGAAACAGGGTTACTAGGGGCCAACGTCCTGACTTTC. Amino acids: CAIETGLLGANVLTF.

The chain's CDR3 is CASSLALGLASEQYF. The CDR3 DNA follows: TGTGCCAGCAGCTTAGCCCTGGGACTAGCGAGCGAGCAGTACTTC. J is TRBJ2-7 and V is TRBV11-2, with TRBD2 matching 10 bases. CDR3 size: 15 residues. CDR1 is SGHAT and CDR2 is FQNNGV in the germline V gene. The junction had 6 bases not matched to a gene; V was cut back by 1 base and J by 6 bases.

The gene calls are TRBV18 and TRBJ1-2; D is unclear. The CDR3 sequence is 16 residues long. CDR1 is KGHSH and CDR2 is LQKENI in the germline V gene. The germline V and J ends were trimmed by 0 bases and 0 bases, with 11 bases remaining between them. Here the CDR3 reads CASSPPNGETNYGYTF. CDR3 in DNA: TGTGCCAGCTCACCACCGAACGGGGAGACTAACTATGGCTACACCTTC.

This sequence joins TRBV30 and TRBJ1-4; unclear D gene. The ends were cut back, 0 bases at V and 8 bases at J, with 10 bases in the middle. CDR1 and CDR2 from the germline V gene are GTSNPN and SVGIG (reference sequence). The CDR3 sequence is 13 residues long. The CDR3 sequence is CAWSVTTAEKLFF. In nucleotides, the CDR3 is TGTGCCTGGAGTGTAACGACTGCCGAAAAACTGTTTTTT.

This chain uses TRBV4-2 with TRBJ1-1; D unresolved. Germline V lookup: CDR1 LGHNA, CDR2 YNFKEQ. V was cut by 0 bases and J by 1 base, with 6 bases left in between. The CDR3 is 14 amino acids. CDR3 protein: CASSQDRRNTEAFF. CDR3 DNA sequence: TGTGCCAGCAGCCAAGACAGAAGGAACACTGAAGCTTTCTTT.

This clone has just one count. V is TRBV2 and J is TRBJ2-5; tentatively, D is TRBD2 (5 bases). CDR1 and CDR2 from the germline V gene are SNHLY and FYNNEI. V shed 3 bases and J shed 5 bases, with 25 bases lying between them. CDR3 length equals 18 residues. CDR3 coding DNA: TGTGCCAGCAGTGAGACGCAGAGGGCTAGCCCCACCATGGAGACCCAGTACTTC. Translation: CASSETQRASPTMETQYF.

This chain joins TRBV5-6 and TRBJ2-3; a weak D match, TRBD1 (6 bases). Germline V CDR1 and CDR2: SGHDT, YYEEEE. The length of the CDR3 is 14 residues. The ends were cut back, 8 bases at V and 2 bases at J, with 15 bases in the middle. The CDR3 DNA reads TGTGCCAGTGGGCTGGCAGGGGCCACAGATACGCAGTATTTT. It specifies CASGLAGATDTQYF.

CDR3 region: CATSTSRDAEAFF. CDR3 in DNA: TGTGCCACCAGCACTTCCCGGGATGCTGAAGCTTTCTTT. V gene TRBV15 combines with J gene TRBJ1-1; no reliable D call. V lost 4 bases, J lost 6 bases, and 12 bases lay in between. Germline-derived CDR1 and CDR2 are LNHNV and YYDKDF (reference sequence). This CDR3 spans 13 amino acids. Combining the CDR3 with reference TRBV15 and TRBJ1-1 gives the whole variable domain DAMVIQNPRYQVTQFGKPVTLSCSQTLNHNVMYWYQQKSSQAPKLLFHYYDKDFNNEADTPDNFQSRRPNTSFCFLDIRSPGLGDTAMYLCATSTSRDAEAFFGQGTRLTVV.

V is TRBV7-2 and J is TRBJ2-1, with D possibly being TRBD2 (5 bases). The CDR3 covers 16 residues. Per germline, CDR1 SGHTA and CDR2 FQGNSA. With 4 bases removed from V and 0 bases from J, the gap between germline ends came to 13 bases. The DNA of the CDR3 is TGTGCCAGCAGCTATTTAGCGTATAGCTCCTACAATGAGCAGTTCTTC. Residues: CASSYLAYSSYNEQFF.

CDR3 nucleotides: TGCGCCAGCAGCTTGGAAAATCCCCGGGCAGATACGCAGTATTTT. Translation gives CASSLENPRADTQYF. The chain recombines TRBV5-1 with TRBJ2-3; D not resolved. The CDR3 contains 15 residues. V dropped 0 bases and J dropped 4 bases, with 12 bases sitting between them. Germline-derived CDR1 and CDR2 are SGHRS and YFSETQ.

The CDR3 nucleotides are TGTGCCAGCAGTTATACGAGGGTACGAGGCACTGAAGCTTTCTTT. Encoded protein: CASSYTRVRGTEAFF. The genes are TRBV6-5 and TRBJ1-1, with D unresolved. Germline CDR1 and CDR2: MNHEY and SVGAGI. V lost 3 bases and J 4 bases, leaving 15 bases between the germline ends. The CDR3 spans 15 residues.

The chain employs TRBV14 and TRBJ2-7; weak D call: TRBD1 (6 bases). V lost 4 bases, J lost 3 bases, and 10 bases lay in between. This CDR3 spans 13 amino acids. The germline V gene encodes CDR1 SGHDN and CDR2 FVKESK. The CDR3 sequence is CASSLGAYYEQYF. DNA of the CDR3: TGTGCCAGCAGCCTGGGGGCTTACTACGAGCAGTACTTC.

The gene calls are TRBV19 and TRBJ2-7; 12 bases align to TRBD1. CDR3 length equals 15 residues. With 4 bases clipped from V and 7 bases from J, the junction kept 8 bases outside the gene matches. Germline V CDR1 and CDR2: LNHDA, SQIVND (reference sequence). CDR3 in DNA: TGTGCCAGTAGTACCCAGGGACAGGGGGCGCTTGAGCAGTACTTC. Amino acid sequence: CASSTQGQGALEQYF. Together with reference TRBV19 and TRBJ2-7, the CDR3 gives the full variable domain: DGGITQSPKYLFRKEGQNVTLSCEQNLNHDAMYWYRQDPGQGLRLIYYSQIVNDFQKGDIAEGYSVSREKKESFPLTVTSAQKNPTAFYLCASSTQGQGALEQYFGPGTRLTVT.